What follows describes a single TCR beta chain. What antigen it recognizes has not been identified. No much larger clone is present one base from it, and per-base qualities are unavailable. The library relied on the immunoSEQ multiplex PCR assay. The multiplex PCR relied on a mix of 60 forward primers for TCR Vbeta segments and 13 reverse primers for TCR Jbeta segments. Amplification of the CDR3 region of rearranged TCR beta genes was performed with a multiplex PCR assay on genomic DNA. The amplified TCR beta libraries were sequenced on the Illumina HiSeq System as 87-base-pair reads. In the paper's pipeline: A later analysis counted some 80 million unique TCR beta chains across the 690 or so repertoires, and 9 million to 14 million of these chains were shared by at least two donors. To remove PCR and sequencing errors, raw reads were error-corrected and collapsed into unique sequences using a nearest-neighbor algorithm that merged closely related sequences. To assign V, D and J gene segments, CDR3 sequences were aligned to IMGT reference sequences. For a sequence to be retained, at least a six-nucleotide match to both a V gene segment and a J gene segment was required. Rearrangements were classified as productive when the CDR3 lacked stop codons and remained in frame with V and J, and all other rearrangements were classified as non-productive. CDR3 was defined by IMGT convention, running from the second conserved V-encoded cysteine to the conserved J-encoded phenylalanine. The earlier analysis of approximately 590 of the donors excluded any sequence lacking an unambiguous match to a single V gene segment. In an earlier analysis of 587 of the donors, V segments were called functional above 56.7% productive rearrangements and were called segregating when the between-donor standard deviation exceeded 5%. A statistical classification framework was built to diagnose cytomegalovirus status from the catalog of TCR beta chain sequences. In a later analysis, TCR nucleotide sequences were compared against IMGT/GENE-DB human TR gene sequences so that V and J genes could be assigned. The TCRdist pipeline was used in a later analysis to assign CDR3 sequences and most-parsimonious VDJ recombination scenarios. In a later analysis, each TCR beta chain was defined by its CDR3 amino acid sequence together with its V-gene family, and reads without a unique V-gene family were excluded. To address suspected cross-contamination and a sequencing artifact, a later analysis removed approximately 590 highly shared, low-generation-probability nucleotide sequences. For each public chain, a later analysis derived a clonal expansion index from normalized ranks of inferred template counts within each repertoire. Generation probabilities in a later analysis came from a VDJ recombination model fitted to out-of-frame rearrangements, and those results were checked against IGoR. In a later analysis, hypergeometric tests were used to score TCR-TCR, TCR-HLA and TCR-CMV co-occurrence, with a repertoire-size bias correction applied to TCR pairs. In a later analysis, false discovery rates were estimated by permuting HLA or CMV assignments 20 times. In a later analysis, co-occurring TCRs were grouped using DBSCAN, with TCRdist sequence similarity added in when clustering inside HLA-allele-positive subsets. Repertoires with fewer than 30,000 or more than 120,000 public chains were left out of co-occurrence clustering, as were about five repertoires with anomalous nucleotide sharing. In TCRdb, the immuneACCESS table is reduced to in-frame sequences with V and J assigned. These tables do not hold every clone; where another copy was compared, an unresolved V gene accounts for under half, and the others remain unexplained. Clone size and V and J calls were adopted from that table, with D and trimming inferred from the DNA. Within this sample are about 140,000 clones, with 60% to 80% of them counted one time only. The ten top clones hold approximately 1% of the sample.

This entry is derived from a study of cytomegalovirus exposure and HLA in healthy donors (dated by TCRdb to about 2017). About the study as a whole: In an earlier analysis of approximately 640 of the donors, 276 Gb of sequence data and roughly 100 million unique TCR beta sequences from 150 million to 200 million T cells were reported. The study aimed to test whether cataloging public T cell receptors could reveal signatures of past pathogen exposure. Of the roughly 400 genotyped donors, roughly 76% were placed in the genetic ancestry cluster associated with self-reported Caucasian donors. A separate validation cohort of 100 to 150 different subjects was used in addition to the 666-subject first cohort. Rather than using new phenotypic data, the later analysis identified candidate immune exposures from TCR beta sequences and from how often those sequences occurred across donors. Using immunosequencing, the study profiled T cell repertoires from 550 to 750 subjects and related those repertoires to cytomegalovirus serostatus. In a later analysis, previously published TCR beta repertoires from 550 to 700 donors were re-analyzed and high-resolution HLA genotyping was added so that TCR occurrence patterns could be studied. About 330 gigabases of sequencing data and 70 million to 95 million unique TCR sequences made up an early release that covered approximately 620 HLA-typed donors. The number of typed donors differed by locus: about 629-630 for A, B, C, DRB1 and DQB1; 522 for DQA1; around 610 for DPA1; and some 450 for DPB1. Every discovery cohort repertoire had been produced on one sequencing platform. Because of strong linkage in the cohort, 4 to 6 DR-DQ haplotypes were treated as single units for association and clustering. Both class I and class II loci were covered by HLA typing, at four-digit resolution. Across around 400 genotyped donors of the cohort, an average of approximately 200,000 unique TCR beta nucleotide sequences per donor were sequenced, and approximately 17% of those sequences were non-productive. An earlier analysis of about 620 of the donors applied high-throughput TCR beta sequencing to assess whether each TCR beta V gene segment acted as functional or pseudogenic. A later genetic analysis used genome-wide SNP genotypes for about three fifths of the 666 donors, treating that subset as a discovery cohort. Alongside the repertoire data, information on donor age, sex, ethnicity and CMV serostatus was compiled. The study combined high-throughput TCR immunosequencing, statistical association of individual TCRs with disease status, and machine learning to predict cytomegalovirus infection status. The paper as a whole reports these results and caveats: The study listed around 160 TCR beta chains as associated with cytomegalovirus. A cluster of highly shared sequence variants was judged likely to represent a technical artifact of the sequencing pipeline. Because HLA typing was missing for some donors at each locus, association tests included only the typed subset. The presence/absence analyses assumed that sequencing depth was roughly uniform across donors, and that assumption may not be true. A later genetic analysis associated a missense DCLRE1C variant with V-gene and J-gene trimming of TCR beta chains, and an independent cohort replicated the association. Most TCR sequences were seen in very few donors, while some public TCRs were found in many individuals. The only immune exposure information available for the cohort was CMV serostatus. In a later analysis, some 18,000 TCR beta sequences were associated with specific HLA alleles at a false discovery rate of 0.05. The authors suggested that the approach could potentially be extended to other disease states and immunological phenotypes. In a later genetic analysis, fewer N-insertions in productive TCRs were reported among donors in an Asian-associated ancestry cluster than the approximately 710-donor mean. A further reported finding was that TCR beta sequences accurately predicted the HLA-A and HLA-B alleles for most subjects in the first cohort. When HLA alleles, especially DR and DQ, strongly co-occurred, TCR associations were difficult to assign to individual alleles. Correlated functional status among segregating V segments might reflect linkage disequilibrium, but an unknown experimental factor could not be ruled out. In a later analysis, several top co-occurrence clusters were reported to appear linked to parvovirus B19, influenza, CMV and Epstein-Barr virus. Because counts were too low, seventeen rarely observed V segments, including chromosome 9 orphons, were excluded from the earlier analysis of 587 of the donors. Because the 87-base-pair reads could not distinguish some IMGT-functional V segments, including TRBV6-2 and TRBV6-3, those segments were excluded. An earlier analysis of approximately 570 of the donors showed that most TCR beta V segments appeared in productive rearrangements either about 87% or about 30% of the time, which broadly matched IMGT annotations. The cohort was sequenced for TCR beta chains only, and without alpha or paired-chain data the features that could be detected were limited. The classifier was reported to diagnose cytomegalovirus status with high specificity and sensitivity in both the original and validation cohorts. A few of the identified cytomegalovirus-associated TCR beta chains were confirmed in vitro to be specific for cytomegalovirus antigens. In a later analysis, HLA-associated TCR beta chains were found to be more clonally expanded and to have lower generation probabilities than equally common non-associated chains. According to a later analysis, most CMV-associated TCR beta chains appeared to be HLA-restricted, and the HLA associations seemed to be driven largely by CMV exposure. In a later analysis, the rate of TCR association differed among HLA loci, with DRB1 alleles having the most associated TCRs and HLA-C alleles having the fewest.

In total, about 650 healthy bone marrow donors made up the cohort. At the time of sampling, every cohort member was nominally healthy, though immune exposures that went unrecorded were likely present. The donor was CMV seronegative and was included in the group of a few hundred seronegative cohort members. Each donor provided a peripheral blood sample, and peripheral blood mononuclear cells were used for TCR beta sequencing. The Qiagen DNeasy Blood Extraction Kit was used to extract genomic DNA from the blood cell samples. CDR1 and CDR2 are read off the germline V gene as SGHDT and YYEEEE. Inclusive of the bounding cysteine and phenylalanine, the CDR3 is 17 residues long. The retained sequence is limited to the CDR3, 51 bases, with the frame set at the first base. V and J are truncated by 2 bases and 1 base respectively, leaving an intervening sequence of 17 bases.

The specimen was PBMCs. Recombination connected TRBV5-6 to TRBJ2-3; TRBD1 is possibly the D segment (5 matching bases). The receptor was isolated from a man between 18 and 29 years old in good health and CMV-seronegative. The encoded CDR3 is CASSLSDTGDRTDTQYF. The nucleotides are TGTGCCAGCAGCTTATCAGATACAGGTGACCGCACAGATACGCAGTATTTT.